Listed below are T cell receptor beta chains from one sample, sequenced in a study of blood T cell repertoires in COVID-19. TCRdb's table, derived via immunoSEQ multiplex PCR, lists solely in-frame clones and lacks some. The sample includes roughly 50,000 clones, over 65% seen only once; the top ten take 5.5% to 7%. The material sequenced was peripheral blood. The source of these receptors is a woman in her fifties or sixties with acute or convalescent COVID-19. The CDR3 runs from the conserved cysteine through the conserved F or W. The D gene is left open where the match is weak. Clone size is not always given. Where it is, it says once, few, many or a class for expanded clones.

TRBJ2-7 | TRBV7-2 | - | once | TGTGCCAGCAGCTTACTCGGTTACGAGCAGTACTTC | CASSLLGYEQYF
TRBJ2-2 | TRBV4-1 | TRBD2 | - | TGCGCCAGCAGCCGATCGGGACTAGGACGTTTCACCGGGGAGCTGTTTTTT | CASSRSGLGRFTGELFF
TRBJ2-1 | TRBV6-1 | TRBD1 | - | TGTGCCAGCAGTGAAGAGGGGACAGGGCTCGATGAGCAGTTCTTC | CASSEEGTGLDEQFF
TRBJ1-2 | TRBV30 | TRBD1 | once | TGTGCCTGGTCCGACAGGGGGAATAAATATGGCTACACCTTC | CAWSDRGNKYGYTF
TRBJ1-6 | TRBV9 | TRBD1 | - | TGTGCCAGCAGCGTAGAAGGGACAGGGGGTAATTCACCCCTCCACTTT | CASSVEGTGGNSPLHF
TRBJ2-2 | TRBV7-3 | - | - | TGTGCCAGCAGCTTAGGAGGGTCCACCGGGGAGCTGTTTTTT | CASSLGGSTGELFF
TRBJ2-3 | TRBV7-3 | - | - | TGTGCCAGCAGCTACGGGACAATCGCAGATACGCAGTATTTT | CASSYGTIADTQYF
TRBJ2-7 | TRBV7-9 | TRBD1 | - | TGTGCCGGGGCAGACAGGGTAAGGGAGCAGTACTTC | CAGADRVREQYF
TRBJ2-7 | TRBV20-1 | - | - | TGCAGTGCTAGGGGTAGCTCCGAGCAGTACTTC | CSARGSSEQYF
TRBJ2-6 | TRBV9 | - | - | TGTGCCAGCCACACACCGGGTCCTGGGGCCAACGTCCTGACTTTC | CASHTPGPGANVLTF
TRBJ2-1 | TRBV3-1/TRBV3-2 | TRBD2 | - | TGTGCCAGCAGCCAAGGTTTTTCGTGGGGGGGCTCCTACAATGAGCAGTTCTTC | CASSQGFSWGGSYNEQFF
TRBJ2-2 | TRBV11-2 | - | - | TGTGCCAGCAAACGAGCGTTCACCGGGGAGCTGTTTTTT | CASKRAFTGELFF
TRBJ1-5 | TRBV19 | - | - | TGTGCCAGTACCTTTGGGAGGGTAGGACAGCCCCAGCATTTT | CASTFGRVGQPQHF
TRBJ1-2 | TRBV5-6 | - | - | TGTGCCAGCAGCTTGCCGGGGTGGGGAGCTGGCTACACCTTC | CASSLPGWGAGYTF
TRBJ2-5 | TRBV6-1 | TRBD1 | many | TGTGCCAGCAGTGCAACCTCCGGGACAGGGGGCGCGGAGACCCAGTACTTC | CASSATSGTGGAETQYF
TRBJ2-5 | TRBV5-1 | TRBD1 | - | TGCGCCAGCAAGTCGGGACAGGAAGAGACCCAGTACTTC | CASKSGQEETQYF
TRBJ2-2 | TRBV6-2/TRBV6-3 | - | - | TGTGCCAGCAGCCAGAGACTAGTTGGCACCGGGGAGCTGTTTTTT | CASSQRLVGTGELFF
TRBJ1-4 | TRBV2 | - | - | TGTGCCAGCAGTGTGAAAGGGGGTGAAAAACTGTTTTTT | CASSVKGGEKLFF
TRBJ2-1 | TRBV7-9 | - | - | TGTGCCAGCAGCCCTATAGCGGAACACAATGAGCAGTTCTTC | CASSPIAEHNEQFF
TRBJ2-1 | TRBV2 | TRBD1 | - | TGTGCCAGCAACGAAGACAGGGGGCCCTACAATGAGCAGTTCTTC | CASNEDRGPYNEQFF
TRBJ1-4 | TRBV5-1 | - | - | TGCGCCAGCAGCTTGGAAGCTCTTGGTGCAACTAATGAAAAACTGTTTTTT | CASSLEALGATNEKLFF
TRBJ1-1 | TRBV25-1 | - | - | TGTGCCAGCAGTGAACCGAGTTACACTGAAGCTTTCTTT | CASSEPSYTEAFF